These 32 T cell receptor beta chains were all obtained from the same sample, sequenced in a study of T cells in localized non-small cell lung cancer (dated by TCRdb to 2020 to 2022). Receptor libraries were prepared by the immunoSEQ multiplex PCR assay. In TCRdb, the immuneACCESS table is reduced to in-frame sequences with V and J assigned. These tables do not hold every clone; where another copy was compared, an unresolved V gene accounts for under half, and the others remain unexplained. Across this sample there are around 33,000 clones, with over 70% seen only once. The top ten clonotypes cover around 16% of the sample. Source: peripheral blood, taken before any cancer treatment. These receptors were collected from a male donor older than 55 with stage III squamous cell lung carcinoma.

On this clone: A junction boundary mismatches the germline segment, possibly from a read error. The chain links TRBV6-5 to TRBJ2-7, with 8 bases that match TRBD1. CDR1 is MNHEY and CDR2 is SVGAGI in the germline V gene. The CDR3 is made up of 14 amino acids. CDR3 in DNA: TGTGCCAGCAGCCCACCCTCCGGACAGGGTAAAGTTAGCTTC. Protein: CASSPPSGQGKVSF.

This clone was observed a single time. The V gene is TRBV6-1, the J gene TRBJ1-2; TRBD1 might be the D (5 bases). Germline V gives CDR1 MNHNS, CDR2 SASEGT. The CDR3 loop spans 12 amino acids. V shed 8 bases and J shed 2 bases, with 9 bases lying between them. The CDR3, as DNA: TGTGCCAGCTCGGGGCAGAACTATGGCTACACCTTC. It codes for CASSGQNYGYTF.

The chain combines TRBV7-6 with TRBJ1-1; D gene unclear. The germline V gene encodes CDR1 SGHVS and CDR2 FNYEAQ. Trimming stripped 4 bases from V and 1 base from J, with 7 bases between. There are 13 residues in the CDR3. CDR3 in amino acids: CASSSGRNTEAFF. In nucleotides, the CDR3 is TGTGCCAGCAGCTCAGGACGGAACACTGAAGCTTTCTTT.

The chain uses TRBV28 and TRBJ2-1; 11 bases map to TRBD2. CDR3 length: 18 amino acids. The J segment lost 2 bases and the V segment lost 5 bases, leaving 11 bases of the junction unmatched. Per the germline V gene, CDR1 is MDHEN and CDR2 is SYDVKM. This CDR3 is CASSTMTSGALPYNEQFF. As DNA, the CDR3 is TGTGCCAGCAGTACCATGACTAGCGGGGCACTTCCCTACAATGAGCAGTTCTTC.

The CDR3 sequence is CASSDSAIFSYEQYF. The CDR3 nucleotides read TGTGCCAGCAGTGACTCGGCTATCTTCTCCTACGAGCAGTACTTC. The chain links TRBV6-4 to TRBJ2-7; D remains ambiguous. Germline lookup yields CDR1 MRHNA and CDR2 SNTAGT. This CDR3 comprises 15 residues. Trimming stripped 0 bases from V and 0 bases from J, with 9 bases between.

V is TRBV15 and J is TRBJ1-5; D remains ambiguous. Germline CDR1 LNHNV, CDR2 YYDKDF (reference sequence). V lost 3 bases and J 3 bases, leaving 6 bases between the germline ends. The CDR3 has 13 residues. DNA for the CDR3: TGTGCCACCAGCAGTCGATTCAATCAGCCCCAGCATTTT. It translates to CATSSRFNQPQHF.

The chain combines TRBV7-9 with TRBJ2-7; the D gene is possibly TRBD2 (5 bases). Germline-derived CDR1 and CDR2 are SEHNR and FQNEAQ (reference sequence). With 4 bases removed from V and 1 base from J, the gap between germline ends came to 11 bases. CDR3 size: 14 residues. The CDR3 DNA reads as TGTGCCAGCAGCTCCCGACGGGGTTCCTACGAGCAGTACTTC. Its translation is CASSSRRGSYEQYF. The entire variable domain, with the rest obtained from reference TRBV7-9 and TRBJ2-7, is as follows: DTGVSQNPRHKITKRGQNVTFRCDPISEHNRLYWYRQTLGQGPEFLTYFQNEAQLEKSRLLSDRFSAERPKGSFSTLEIQRTEQGDSAMYLCASSSRRGSYEQYFGPGTRLTVT.

The chain has TRBV7-2 and TRBJ1-2; D is undetermined. The ends were cut back, 5 bases at V and 7 bases at J, with 11 bases in the middle. Germline assignment: CDR1 SGHTA and CDR2 FQGNSA. The length of the CDR3 is 12 residues. The CDR3 DNA follows: TGTGCCAGCAGCCCTCGGACTACTGGCTACACCTTC. This encodes CASSPRTTGYTF.

This clone appeared once. Other DNA variants within this sample encode the same CDR3. The genes are TRBV25-1 and TRBJ1-1; TRBD1 aligns across 7 bases. This CDR3 spans 15 amino acids. V trimming: 4 bases; J trimming: 1 base; junction bases outside the gene matches: 6. Germline V lookup: CDR1 MGHDK, CDR2 SYGVNS. The CDR3 bases are TGTGCCAGCAGTGCCCCGACAGGGCCGAACACTGAAGCTTTCTTT. Its translation is CASSAPTGPNTEAFF.

The V gene is TRBV14, the J gene TRBJ1-5, with 9 bases identical to TRBD1. Germline loops: CDR1 SGHDN, CDR2 FVKESK. The CDR3 runs 21 residues. With V trimmed by 0 bases and J by 0 bases, 15 bases remained unmatched. The CDR3 spells CASSQEKQRDRVLGSNQPQHF. CDR3 bases: TGTGCCAGCAGCCAAGAAAAGCAAAGGGACAGGGTACTCGGTAGCAATCAGCCCCAGCATTTT.

This clone showed up just a few times. The genes are TRBV5-1 and TRBJ1-1; 10 bases are a match to TRBD1. V lost 2 bases and J lost 5; bases outside the gene matches: 6. Germline V gene lookup returns CDR1 SGHRS and CDR2 YFSETQ. The CDR3 covers 15 residues. The CDR3 reads CASSFAGTGETEAFF. The DNA of the CDR3 is TGCGCCAGCAGCTTCGCCGGGACAGGGGAGACTGAAGCTTTCTTT.

The V gene is TRBV5-4, the J gene TRBJ2-7; TRBD2 matches at 16 bases. CDR1 is SGHNT and CDR2 is YYREEE in the germline V gene (reference sequence). There are 16 residues in the CDR3. With 4 bases clipped from V and 5 bases from J, the junction kept 6 bases outside the gene matches. DNA of the CDR3: TGTGCCAGCAGCGTGGGACTAGCGGGAGGGCTCGACGAGCAGTACTTC. Translating gives CASSVGLAGGLDEQYF.

The chain links TRBV6-6 to TRBJ1-1; 8 bases line up with TRBD1. The J segment lost 5 bases and the V segment lost 5 bases, leaving 10 bases of the junction unmatched. The germline CDR1 and CDR2 sequences are MNHNY and SVGAGI (reference sequence). CDR3 length equals 15 residues. The CDR3 DNA follows: TGTGCCAGCAGTGCCTGGACAGGGCATAAGACTGAAGCTTTCTTT. The encoded protein is CASSAWTGHKTEAFF.

The V gene is TRBV11-2, the J gene TRBJ1-2; unclear D gene. This CDR3 is 15 amino acids long. V was clipped by 0 bases and J by 6 bases, with 14 bases between them. Looked up from germline, CDR1 is SGHAT and CDR2 is FQNNGV. In DNA form, the CDR3 reads TGTGCCAGCAGCTTAGATCCGAGCGAGAGGAATGGCTACACCTTC. Protein product: CASSLDPSERNGYTF.

V and J are TRBV5-3 and TRBJ1-6; TRBD1 aligns across 7 bases. TRBV5-3 is designated an ORF whose function remains uncertain. There are 15 residues in the CDR3. V lost 3 bases, J lost 2 bases, and 2 bases stayed unmatched. The CDR3 DNA is TGTGCCAGAAGCTCCGGGACAGCCTATAATTCACCCCTCCACTTT. Its translation: CARSSGTAYNSPLHF.

The V and J genes are TRBV18 and TRBJ2-1, with 9 bases identical to TRBD1. The CDR3 spans 14 residues. CDR1 and CDR2 (germline): KGHSH, LQKENI. The V gene end was trimmed by 3 bases and the J gene end by 7 bases; junction bases not matched to a gene: 4. Written as DNA, the CDR3 is TGTGCCAGCTCACCCGGGACAGGGAGGAATGAGCAGTTCTTC. Its protein is CASSPGTGRNEQFF.

The J gene is TRBJ1-2, the V gene TRBV15, with D maybe TRBD1 (6 bases). There are 12 residues in the CDR3. Trimming took 4 bases from V and 4 from J, leaving 7 bases between them. The germline V gene encodes CDR1 LNHNV and CDR2 YYDKDF (reference sequence). The CDR3 loop reads CATSKDSYGYTF. The DNA of the CDR3 is TGTGCCACCAGCAAGGACAGCTATGGCTACACCTTC.

In its sample, this clone was seen once. V and J are TRBV5-1 and TRBJ1-1; D is undetermined. Trimming shortened V by 5 bases and J by 1 base, and 21 bases separated the two germline ends. CDR1 and CDR2 (germline): SGHRS, YFSETQ. The CDR3 covers 17 residues. CDR3 amino acids: CASRVMVGGVRNTEAFF. Here the CDR3 DNA reads TGCGCCAGCAGGGTAATGGTCGGCGGGGTTCGGAACACTGAAGCTTTCTTT.

This chain uses TRBV12-5 with TRBJ1-3, with D unclear. This CDR3 comprises 11 residues. V was clipped by 6 bases and J by 9 bases, with 9 bases between them. Germline CDR1 is LGHNT and CDR2 is FRNRAP. The DNA for the CDR3 is TGTGCTAGTGGGCCCGGCGGCACCATATATTTT. This translates into CASGPGGTIYF.

This chain links TRBV10-3 with TRBJ1-2; D unclear. Trimming cost V 3 bases and J 4 bases, with 15 bases left between them. This CDR3 is built from 15 residues. Germline assignment: CDR1 ENHRY and CDR2 SYGVKD. CDR3 DNA sequence: TGTGCCATCAGTGACCCCGAGGAGGGCCTCTATGGCTACACCTTC. It yields the protein CAISDPEEGLYGYTF.

For the CDR3, the DNA is TGCAGCGTTTCCAAAGGGACAGCCGATAGCAATCAGCCCCAGCATTTT. Translated, it gives CSVSKGTADSNQPQHF. The rearrangement uses TRBV29-1 and TRBJ1-5; 7 positions match TRBD1. The J segment lost 0 bases and the V segment lost 5 bases, leaving 10 bases of the junction unmatched. Germline-derived CDR1 and CDR2 are SQVTM and ANQGSEA. The CDR3 is 16 residues long. Full variable domain (rest looked up from reference TRBV29-1 and TRBJ1-5): SAVISQKPSRDICQRGTSLTIQCQVDSQVTMMFWYRQQPGQSLTLIATANQGSEATYESGFVIDKFPISRPNLTFSTLTVSNMSPEDSSIYLCSVSKGTADSNQPQHFGDGTRLSIL.

This chain links TRBV7-2 with TRBJ1-1; D ambiguous. This CDR3 has 16 residues. V lost 5 bases and J 2 bases, leaving 18 bases between the germline ends. Germline CDR1 and CDR2: SGHTA and FQGNSA. The CDR3 bases are TGTGCCAGCAGCCCAACCCGCGGGTCCGGAAACACTGAAGCTTTCTTT. Amino acids: CASSPTRGSGNTEAFF.

The J gene is TRBJ1-1, the V gene TRBV5-4; D might be TRBD1 (5 bases). Germline values: CDR1 SGHNT, CDR2 YYREEE (reference sequence). This CDR3 is built from 14 residues. The germline V and J ends were trimmed by 0 bases and 7 bases, with 13 bases remaining between them. The CDR3 DNA is TGTGCCAGCAGCTTGGAGGGGAGAAGGAATGAAGCTTTCTTT. It is translated as CASSLEGRRNEAFF.

The rearrangement joins TRBV18 to TRBJ1-4; 7 bases map to TRBD1. This CDR3 has 16 amino acids. V was clipped by 8 bases and J by 2 bases; unmatched bases: 11. Germline V gives CDR1 KGHSH, CDR2 LQKENI. The CDR3 is CASRKTGDGTNEKLFF. DNA of the CDR3: TGTGCCAGCCGAAAAACAGGGGACGGTACTAATGAAAAACTGTTTTTT.

V and J are TRBV15 and TRBJ2-7; D remains unclear. This CDR3 contains 14 residues. Per germline, CDR1 LNHNV and CDR2 YYDKDF (reference sequence). Trimming shortened V by 1 base and J by 5 bases, and 12 bases separated the two germline ends. As DNA, the CDR3 is TGTGCCACCAGCAGAGGGCCTAAGGGTGACGAGCAGTACTTC. This codes for CATSRGPKGDEQYF.

In this sample, this clone turned up once. The chain combines TRBV6-1 with TRBJ1-1; D is unclear. Trimming left V 5 bases short and J 1 base short, with 5 bases between. The CDR3 totals 12 residues. CDR1 and CDR2 from the germline V gene are MNHNS and SASEGT. CDR3 in amino acids: CASSRGNTEAFF. The CDR3 DNA follows: TGTGCCAGCAGTCGGGGGAACACTGAAGCTTTCTTT.

The chain couples TRBV9 to TRBJ1-6; D is uncertain. The V gene lost 2 bases and the J gene lost 10 bases, with 10 bases spanning the gap. The CDR3 has 13 residues. Per germline, CDR1 SGDLS and CDR2 YYNGEE. CDR3 in DNA: TGTGCCAGCAGCGTCGATCAGGAATCACCCCTCCACTTT. It codes for CASSVDQESPLHF.

The CDR3 DNA sequence: TGTGCCAGCAGCTGGGTGGGGACAGTGAACACTGAAGCTTTCTTT. Residues: CASSWVGTVNTEAFF. This chain uses TRBV5-5 with TRBJ1-1; 7 positions agree with TRBD1. In germline, CDR1 is SGHKS, CDR2 YYEKEE (reference sequence). The CDR3 extends over 15 amino acids. V trimming: 3 bases; J trimming: 0 bases; junction bases outside the gene matches: 5.

This sequence joins TRBV5-1 and TRBJ2-2; no clear D. Trimming took 0 bases from V and 3 from J, leaving 15 bases between them. Germline V gene data show CDR1 as SGHRS and CDR2 as YFSETQ. The CDR3 covers 17 residues. The CDR3 protein is CASSLGSLSRDTGELFF. The CDR3 DNA reads TGCGCCAGCAGCTTGGGATCGTTGTCTCGAGACACCGGGGAGCTGTTTTTT.

The V gene is TRBV12-5, the J gene TRBJ1-6; D gene ambiguous. CDR3 length equals 12 residues. The germline V and J ends were trimmed by 1 base and 8 bases, with 3 bases remaining between them. CDR1 LGHNT and CDR2 FRNRAP come from the germline V gene. The CDR3 region has the DNA TGTGCTAGTGGTTTGGACGATTCACCCCTCCACTTT. Translated, it gives CASGLDDSPLHF.

The chain joins TRBV9 to TRBJ2-3; 10 bases are shared with TRBD1. The J segment lost 0 bases and the V segment lost 3 bases, leaving 4 bases of the junction unmatched. The CDR3 length is 16 residues. Germline V gene lookup returns CDR1 SGDLS and CDR2 YYNGEE. In DNA form, the CDR3 reads TGTGCCAGCAGCGCGGGACAGGGGCCTAGCACAGATACGCAGTATTTT. Encoded protein: CASSAGQGPSTDTQYF. Supplemented by reference TRBV9 and TRBJ2-3, the full variable domain reads DSGVTQTPKHLITATGQRVTLRCSPRSGDLSVYWYQQSLDQGLQFLIQYYNGEERAKGNILERFSAQQFPDLHSELNLSSLELGDSALYFCASSAGQGPSTDTQYFGPGTRLTVL.

The CDR3 nucleotides read TGTGCCAGCAGCTCCCTCACAGCGGGGTCTAGTGAGCAGTACTTC. This gives the protein CASSSLTAGSSEQYF. The chain is built from TRBV28 and TRBJ2-7, with 7 bases fitting TRBD2. The CDR3 sequence is 15 residues long. CDR1 is MDHEN and CDR2 is SYDVKM in the germline V gene. Trimming cost V 6 bases and J 7 bases; bases outside gene matches: 15. Combining the CDR3 with reference TRBV28 and TRBJ2-7 gives the whole variable domain DVKVTQSSRYLVKRTGEKVFLECVQDMDHENMFWYRQDPGLGLRLIYFSYDVKMKEKGDIPEGYSVSREKKERFSLILESASTNQTSMYLCASSSLTAGSSEQYFGPGTRLTVT.